The 22 T cell receptor beta chains below were found in one sample sequenced in a study of early T cells in non-severe SARS-CoV-2 infection. MiXCR, applied by TCRdb to the 5' RACE reads, yields one record per CDR3 protein. This table has 75,000 to 80,000 distinct CDR3 sequences, approximately 15% appearing once. Sequenced input: whole blood. The origin of the receptors is an adult who was a healthcare worker with PCR-confirmed SARS-CoV-2 infection or an uninfected control (not recorded which).

This clonotype was found a few times. This chain connects TRBV20-1 to TRBJ1-1; D may be TRBD1 (5 bases). The CDR3 length is 13 residues. Trimming removed 1 base at V and 2 bases at J, with 8 bases between. Germline V lookup: CDR1 DFQATT, CDR2 SNEGSKA (reference sequence). The CDR3 protein is CSARVQGNTEAFF. CDR3 bases: TGCAGTGCTAGAGTGCAGGGAAACACTGAAGCTTTCTTT.

The chain uses TRBV6-1 and TRBJ2-4; D gene uncertain. Germline CDR1 MNHNS, CDR2 SASEGT. CDR3 length: 16 amino acids. V was clipped by 3 bases and J by 3 bases, with 15 bases between them. The CDR3 region has the DNA TGTGCCAGCAGTGATGGGTTAAGGGTGATCAAAAACATTCAGTACTTC. Translated, it gives CASSDGLRVIKNIQYF.

In this sample, this clonotype turned up many times. This chain uses TRBV20-1 with TRBJ2-2; D gene unclear. From germline, CDR1 is DFQATT and CDR2 SNEGSKA (reference sequence). Trimming left V 3 bases short and J 0 bases short, with 5 bases between. The CDR3 extends over 13 amino acids. In nucleotides, the CDR3 is TGCAGTGCTAGCCCCTCGAACACCGGGGAGCTGTTTTTT. Protein: CSASPSNTGELFF.

This clonotype was observed a few times. The rearrangement uses TRBV24-1 and TRBJ2-3; no clear D gene. The CDR3 contains 17 residues. Germline lookup yields CDR1 KGHDR and CDR2 SFDVKD. Trimming removed 0 bases at V and 0 bases at J, with 12 bases between. The CDR3 DNA follows: TGTGCCACCAGTGATTTGGCGGCATTTGGTAGCACAGATACGCAGTATTTT. Protein sequence: CATSDLAAFGSTDTQYF.

The J gene is TRBJ2-4, the V gene TRBV7-3, with 9 bases identical to TRBD1. Germline CDR1 SGHTA, CDR2 FQGTGA. With 4 bases clipped from V and 10 bases from J, the junction kept 8 bases outside the gene matches. The CDR3 covers 14 residues. CDR3 amino acids: CASSSSGTGIIQYF. The DNA for the CDR3 is TGTGCCAGCAGCTCTTCCGGGACAGGGATAATTCAGTACTTC.

The chain uses TRBV27 and TRBJ1-1; 9 bases match TRBD1. Germline V CDR1 and CDR2: MNHEY, SMNVEV (reference sequence). V shed 5 bases, J shed 9 bases, and the junction held 13 bases outside the gene matches. The CDR3 length is 15 residues. CDR3 coding DNA: TGTGCCAGCAGTCCATACGCTGGACAGGGGAGACAAGCTTTCTTT. Amino acid sequence: CASSPYAGQGRQAFF.

In its sample, this clonotype was seen a few times. The chain couples TRBV25-1 to TRBJ1-1; a possible D gene is TRBD1 (5 bases). Germline CDR1 reads MGHDK; CDR2 reads SYGVNS. CDR3 length equals 13 residues. Between the trimmed V and J ends, which lost 4 bases and 11 bases, there was a span of 17 bases. The CDR3 region has the DNA TGTGCCAGCAGTGTAGGGTCGGCAGGGACGGCTTTCTTT. Translating gives CASSVGSAGTAFF.

This clonotype appeared a few times. This chain links TRBV12-3 or TRBV12-4 with TRBJ1-1, with TRBD1 identical over 7 bases. The CDR3 runs 14 residues. Unmatched junction bases numbered 4, after V lost 6 bases and J lost 0 bases. CDR3 bases: TGTGCCAGCAGCCGCGGACAGGTGAACACTGAAGCTTTCTTT. Translated: CASSRGQVNTEAFF.

The V and J genes are TRBV11-2 and TRBJ2-5; D perhaps matches TRBD2 (6 bases). The V gene's germline CDR1 is SGHAT and CDR2 FQNNGV. The length of the CDR3 is 15 residues. V shed 5 bases and J shed 2 bases, with 15 bases lying between them. CDR3 coding DNA: TGTGCCAGCAGCCACCTTAGCGGTGGACAAGAGACCCAGTACTTC. Protein sequence: CASSHLSGGQETQYF.

V is TRBV3-1 and J is TRBJ1-1; 10 bases map to TRBD1. The length of the CDR3 is 13 residues. J lost 8 bases, V lost 6 bases, and 6 bases had no gene match. The germline V gene has CDR1 LGHDT and CDR2 YNNKEL (reference sequence). The CDR3 is CASRTPGQGEAFF. The CDR3 DNA reads as TGTGCCAGCAGGACCCCGGGACAGGGGGAAGCTTTCTTT.

Only a few counts were recorded for this clonotype. V gene TRBV30 combines with J gene TRBJ1-1, with D hard to call. CDR3 length equals 13 residues. V was trimmed by 2 bases and J by 3 bases, leaving 10 bases between them. Germline V gene sequence: CDR1 GTSNPN, CDR2 SVGIG (reference sequence). The CDR3 sequence is CAWSNGLDTEAFF. As DNA, the CDR3 is TGTGCCTGGAGTAATGGGTTGGACACTGAAGCTTTCTTT.

This clonotype occurred a few times. This chain connects TRBV5-1 to TRBJ2-3; D perhaps matches TRBD2 (5 bases). The CDR3 contains 13 residues. CDR1 is SGHRS, CDR2 YFSETQ, per germline. Trimming stripped 2 bases from V and 4 bases from J, with 8 bases between. The CDR3 spells CASSFERADTQYF. The CDR3 nucleotides are TGCGCCAGCAGCTTTGAGAGGGCAGATACGCAGTATTTT.

This clonotype was counted only a few times. The rearrangement joins TRBV19 to TRBJ2-5; D uncertain. Germline CDR1 reads LNHDA; CDR2 reads SQIVND (reference sequence). With 3 bases removed from V and 2 bases from J, the gap between germline ends came to 4 bases. The CDR3 consists of 12 residues. CDR3 bases: TGTGCCAGTAGTATCCCTCAAGAGACCCAGTACTTC. This encodes CASSIPQETQYF.

The CDR3 region has the DNA TGTGCCAGCAGCTTAGTGACGGCAGGGTTCCTTGAAGAGCAGTACTTC. Encoded protein: CASSLVTAGFLEEQYF. The chain joins TRBV7-9 to TRBJ2-7; possibly TRBD1 for D (5 bases). The CDR3 has 16 amino acids. The germline V gene has CDR1 SEHNR and CDR2 FQNEAQ (reference sequence). Between the trimmed V and J ends, which lost 1 base and 7 bases, there was a span of 20 bases.

This clonotype was seen a handful of times. The chain carries TRBV28 and TRBJ1-6; the D is unclear. The CDR3 contains 19 residues. The V gene lost 1 base and the J gene lost 0 bases, with 16 bases spanning the gap. Looked up from germline, CDR1 is MDHEN and CDR2 is SYDVKM. The CDR3 here is CASSLLGRVDASYNSPLHF. CDR3 nucleotides: TGTGCCAGCAGTTTATTAGGTAGGGTAGACGCCTCCTATAATTCACCCCTCCACTTT.

This clonotype was detected only a few times. This rearrangement joins TRBV10-3 to TRBJ1-1; the match to TRBD1 covers 7 bases. The CDR3 is 16 amino acids. V lost 2 bases, J lost 4 bases, and 10 bases stayed unmatched. Germline V gene data show CDR1 as ENHRY and CDR2 as SYGVKD. DNA of the CDR3: TGTGCCATCAGTGAGGCATCCTTAGACAGGGCCACTGAAGCTTTCTTT. Its translation: CAISEASLDRATEAFF.

This clonotype was observed a few times. J is TRBJ2-2 and V is TRBV20-1; 8 nucleotides match TRBD2. The CDR3 sequence is 15 residues long. The ends lost 6 bases at V and 6 bases at J; junction bases unmatched: 12. The germline V gene encodes CDR1 DFQATT and CDR2 SNEGSKA (reference sequence). The DNA for the CDR3 is TGCAGTGCGGGGCGCCCGGGACTAGGGGCCGGGGAGCTGTTTTTT. Translation: CSAGRPGLGAGELFF.

The chain combines TRBV5-8 with TRBJ2-3; tentatively, D is TRBD1 (6 bases). Trimming left V 3 bases short and J 4 bases short, with 12 bases between. The CDR3 runs to 14 residues. From germline, CDR1 is SGHTS and CDR2 YDEGEE. Here the CDR3 reads CASSSGHLADTQYF. The CDR3 DNA is TGTGCCAGCAGCTCGGGACATCTCGCAGATACGCAGTATTTT.

At least ten counts were recorded for this clonotype. The chain combines TRBV20-1 with TRBJ2-1; 12 bases agree with TRBD2. The length of the CDR3 is 20 residues. Germline lookup yields CDR1 DFQATT and CDR2 SNEGSKA (reference sequence). The ends lost 6 bases at V and 0 bases at J; junction bases unmatched: 18. Here the CDR3 reads CSAPRLAGVLPYSSYNEQFF. The CDR3 DNA sequence: TGCAGTGCCCCGCGACTAGCGGGGGTTCTCCCTTATAGCTCCTACAATGAGCAGTTCTTC.

The chain joins TRBV6-2 or TRBV6-3 to TRBJ2-7; tentative D call: TRBD1 (6 bases). The CDR3 extends over 12 amino acids. CDR1 and CDR2 (germline): MNHEY, SVGEGT. The V end lost 6 bases, the J end lost 2 bases, and 8 bases lay between the germline ends. The CDR3 region has the DNA TGTGCCAGCAGAAAGGGGGCCTACGAGCAGTACTTC. It translates to CASRKGAYEQYF.

This clonotype came up a few times. The rearrangement joins TRBV12-3 or TRBV12-4 to TRBJ2-2; the match to TRBD1 covers 9 bases. Trimming cost V 4 bases and J 7 bases; bases outside gene matches: 4. The CDR3 totals 14 residues. CDR3 region: CASSSTGGHGELFF. The CDR3 bases are TGTGCCAGCAGTTCTACAGGGGGCCACGGGGAGCTGTTTTTT.

This chain links TRBV21-1 with TRBJ2-2. TRBV21-1 is annotated as a pseudogene. The CDR3 is 16 amino acids. The CDR3 bases are TGTGCCAGCAGCATTGAGGAAAGCTCCAGCACCGGGGAGCTGTTTTTT. It specifies CASSIEESSSTGELFF.